This record covers a single T cell receptor beta chain. The sample belongs to a study of T cell changes during pregnancy in multiple sclerosis. CDR3 length: 14 residues. Per the germline V gene, CDR1 is SGHNT and CDR2 is YYREEE (reference sequence). V was trimmed by 5 bases and J by 1 base, leaving 11 bases between them. This table comes from immunoSEQ multiplex PCR, and its TCRdb copy is limited to in-frame clones, with some not included. This sample yields approximately 40,000 clones, of which around 93% are seen a single time; roughly 0.5% belongs to the top ten. The sample was CD4+ T cells from peripheral blood mononuclear cells, taken in the third trimester of pregnancy. The chain joins TRBV5-4 to TRBJ2-3; D is perhaps TRBD2 (5 bases). This clonotype was sampled from a female donor with multiple sclerosis, enrolled in a pregnancy study. CDR3 sequence: CASRAGGGTDTQYF. CDR3 nucleotides: TGTGCCAGCAGAGCCGGAGGTGGCACAGATACGCAGTATTTT.